This T cell receptor (beta chain) was documented in a study of T cells in Graves' hyperthyroidism and ophthalmopathy. Whole-study findings and limits: Blood shared most expanded thyroid clonotypes above 0.001. Ophthalmopathy and stable hyperthyroidism were separated by a 13 V-J model.

Patients were aged 18 to 65, had disease duration under 2 months, and had newly diagnosed hyperthyroidism. Criteria for exclusion of patients were uncontrolled infection, other autoimmune disease, pregnancy or lactation. Amplified TCR beta CDR3 regions came from RNA transcripts. With the HTBI primer set, the TCR CDR3 went through a first round of RT-PCR. MiXCR, run by TCRdb on the multiplex PCR reads, gives a single entry per CDR3 protein. The table shows under 350,000 distinct CDR3 sequences, with 13% occurring only once. V was cut by 5 bases and J by 5 bases, with 16 bases left in between. Germline CDR1 reads SGHNT; CDR2 reads YENEEA. The length of the CDR3 is 15 residues. This clonotype was observed many times. Its specificity is unknown.

The chain employs TRBV11-3 and TRBJ2-1; weak D call: TRBD1 (6 bases). This TCR derives from a woman under 40 with Graves' hyperthyroidism that later progressed to Graves' ophthalmopathy. The specimen sequenced was blood. For the CDR3, the DNA is TGTGCCAGCAGCGGACAGTCGGGCGTCAACAATGAGCAGTTCTTC. This translates into CASSGQSGVNNEQFF.